The 13 T cell receptor beta chains given below trace back to one sample, sequenced in a study of blood T cell repertoires in COVID-19. Clones were sequenced by immunoSEQ multiplex PCR, and TCRdb holds only the in-frame ones, with some missing. The table has about 91,000 clones, more than 75% seen once. The sequenced material came from peripheral blood. All receptors derive from a man in his sixties or seventies with acute or convalescent COVID-19.

This sequence joins TRBV4-1 and TRBJ1-4, with 8 bases matching TRBD1. V dropped 0 bases and J dropped 7; count of bases not matched to a gene: 10. This CDR3 contains 17 residues. The germline V gene has CDR1 MGHRA and CDR2 YSYEKL. The DNA of the CDR3 is TGCGCCAGCAGCCAAGAACTCAACAGGGGGTTTGGTGAAAAACTGTTTTTT. This encodes CASSQELNRGFGEKLFF.

The J gene is TRBJ2-5, the V gene TRBV7-2; weak D call: TRBD2 (6 bases). The CDR3 is made up of 14 amino acids. With 3 bases removed from V and 4 bases from J, the gap between germline ends came to 12 bases. The V gene's germline CDR1 is SGHTA and CDR2 FQGNSA. This CDR3 reads CASSFSGGSETQYF. CDR3 coding DNA: TGTGCCAGCAGCTTTAGCGGAGGATCAGAGACCCAGTACTTC. Complete variable domain (other parts from reference TRBV7-2 and TRBJ2-5): GAGVSQSPSNKVTEKGKDVELRCDPISGHTALYWYRQSLGQGLEFLIYFQGNSAPDKSGLPSDRFSAERTGGSVSTLTIQRTQQEDSAVYLCASSFSGGSETQYFGPGTRLLVL.

The rearrangement uses TRBV6-5 and TRBJ2-1, with D possibly TRBD1 on 6 matching bases. Trimming took 7 bases from V and 0 from J, leaving 13 bases between them. The germline gives CDR1 MNHEY, CDR2 SVGAGI. The CDR3 spans 15 residues. CDR3 sequence reads: CASNRGLTSYNEQFF. CDR3 nucleotides: TGTGCCAGCAATAGGGGGTTAACCTCCTACAATGAGCAGTTCTTC.

The chain is built from TRBV28 and TRBJ2-3; 11 bases match TRBD1. The trim removed 0 bases at V and 5 bases at J, leaving 7 bases unmatched. Germline V lookup: CDR1 MDHEN, CDR2 SYDVKM. The CDR3 sequence is 17 residues long. The CDR3 bases are TGTGCCAGCAGTTTATGGGGACAGGGGGGAGATAAAGATACGCAGTATTTT. Amino acids: CASSLWGQGGDKDTQYF.

The rearrangement uses TRBV7-2 and TRBJ1-2, with D perhaps TRBD1 (6 bases). V was trimmed by 5 bases and J by 4 bases, leaving 17 bases between them. The CDR3 consists of 15 residues. CDR1 is SGHTA, CDR2 FQGNSA, per germline. Written as DNA, the CDR3 is TGTGCCAGCAGCGCCGACAGGACCCTTGGCTATGGCTACACCTTC. Protein: CASSADRTLGYGYTF.

The chain recombines TRBV5-1 with TRBJ1-1, with TRBD1 matching over 7 bases. CDR3 length equals 15 residues. Unmatched junction bases numbered 11, after V lost 5 bases and J lost 4 bases. In germline, CDR1 is SGHRS, CDR2 YFSETQ. The CDR3 spells CASSLKAQGSTEAFF. In DNA, the CDR3 is TGCGCCAGCAGTTTGAAGGCACAGGGGAGCACTGAAGCTTTCTTT.

The sample holds one count of this clone. The chain carries TRBV5-1 and TRBJ1-4; 9 nucleotides match TRBD1. The CDR3 has 15 residues. The germline V gene has CDR1 SGHRS and CDR2 YFSETQ. The ends lost 1 base at V and 7 bases at J; junction bases unmatched: 5. For the CDR3, the DNA is TGCGCCAGCAGCTTGCAGGGACAGGGAGGTGAAAAACTGTTTTTT. This encodes CASSLQGQGGEKLFF.

The gene calls are TRBV5-8 and TRBJ1-1, with 9 bases fitting TRBD1. The junction had 7 bases not matched to a gene; V was cut back by 3 bases and J by 4 bases. Per germline, CDR1 SGHTS and CDR2 YDEGEE. The CDR3 spans 15 residues. The CDR3 nucleotides are TGTGCCAGCAGCTCGCTCCGGGACAGGGTCACTGAAGCTTTCTTT. Amino acid sequence: CASSSLRDRVTEAFF.

V usage is TRBV6-5 and J usage is TRBJ1-2, with TRBD1 identical over 10 bases. The CDR3 totals 14 residues. The V segment lost 9 bases and the J segment 4 bases; nucleotides outside the gene matches: 8. Germline V gene data show CDR1 as MNHEY and CDR2 as SVGAGI. The CDR3 reads CASSGQGEIYGYTF. The CDR3 DNA reads TGTGCCAGTAGCGGACAGGGGGAAATCTATGGCTACACCTTC.

The CDR3 coding sequence is TGCGCCAGCAGTGGAGGACAGGGGGATTATGCTGAAGCTTTCTTT. Translating it yields CASSGGQGDYAEAFF. The chain has TRBV10-1 and TRBJ1-1, with TRBD1 matching 10 bases. The V and J ends lost 4 bases and 6 bases, in that order; junction bases with no gene match: 8. Per germline, CDR1 WNHNN and CDR2 SYGVQD (reference sequence). The CDR3 extends over 15 amino acids.

There are a few counts of this clone. This chain links TRBV3-1 (or the pseudogene TRBV3-2) with TRBJ1-6, with D possibly being TRBD1 (5 bases). V lost 1 base and J lost 7, with 11 bases in between. The length of the CDR3 is 15 residues. CDR1 and CDR2 (germline): LGHDT, YNNKEL (reference sequence). CDR3 bases: TGTGCCAGCAGCCAAGGGGCAGGGCGCAATTCACCCCTCCACTTT. It specifies CASSQGAGRNSPLHF.

This clone was seen a few times. The V and J genes are TRBV9 and TRBJ1-3; D gene uncertain. The ends were cut back, 2 bases at V and 2 bases at J, with 8 bases in the middle. CDR3 length: 14 residues. From germline, CDR1 is SGDLS and CDR2 YYNGEE. CDR3 loop: CASSVEVPGNTIYF. For the CDR3, the DNA is TGTGCCAGCAGCGTGGAGGTCCCTGGAAACACCATATATTTT.

This clone was seen a few times. Distinct nucleotide sequences in the sample also encode this CDR3. This chain links TRBV5-1 with TRBJ2-7; 7 bases are a match to TRBD1. The germline V gene has CDR1 SGHRS and CDR2 YFSETQ. The CDR3 covers 14 residues. V was clipped by 0 bases and J by 4 bases; unmatched bases: 4. In DNA form, the CDR3 reads TGCGCCAGCAGCTTGGGACAGGGCTTATACGAGCAGTACTTC. It yields the protein CASSLGQGLYEQYF.